The rows below give T cell receptor beta chains drawn from one sample of a study of T cell changes during pregnancy in multiple sclerosis. Data came from immunoSEQ multiplex PCR; TCRdb stores just in-frame clones and leaves some out. The data show fewer than 140,000 clones, around 92% seen once. Source: peripheral blood, taken after pregnancy. Receptors originate from a female donor with multiple sclerosis, enrolled in a pregnancy study. Each CDR3 is given with its conserved first and last residue. A D gene is named only where the DNA matches it firmly.

d_call v_call cdr3_aa
TRBD1 TRBV11-2 CASSLDRGHEQYF
NA TRBV29-1 CSVHFFDSMNTEAFF
TRBD2 TRBV2 CASSIPTSGRRYEQYF
TRBD2 TRBV19 CASSIDASGSLVEQYF
NA TRBV15 CATSRDNFGVREKLFF
NA TRBV28 CASSKMAPYEQYF
NA TRBV21-1 CASSKGQGLFCEQYF
TRBD1 TRBV5-1 CASSRDRGLETQYF
NA TRBV14 CASSQGGLIYEQYF
NA TRBV7-8 CASSPRQRGGLRDTQYF
NA TRBV19 CARGPGSVSHEQYF
NA TRBV5-5 CASSSGVGLNIQYF
TRBD1 TRBV19 CASSTRQGSSTDTQYF
NA TRBV5-4 CASSPPTQETQYF
NA TRBV6-5 CASSYQGSETEAFF
TRBD1 TRBV30 CAWADRGQKGSNQPQHF
NA TRBV4-2 CASSQRMGKLFF
NA TRBV25-1 CASRGAGERQPQHF
TRBD2 TRBV11-2 CASSLVLAVTSTKQYF
NA TRBV7-2 CASSVSISDSLGETQYF
NA TRBV5-1 CASSLLGVQETQYF
NA TRBV11-3 CASSLARGGEQYF
NA TRBV18 CASSPLQNPADGYTF
NA TRBV5-1 CASSLEAGMNTEAFF